This T cell receptor (beta chain) derives from a study of response to subunit inactivated influenza vaccine. Study observations and caveats: Researchers suggested that each seasonal influenza vaccination recruits few new T cells.

The CDR3 covers 14 residues. The V end was cut by 4 bases, the J end by 3 bases, with 12 bases between. Per the germline V gene, CDR1 is GTSNPN and CDR2 is SVGIG (reference sequence). TCRdb fed the RT-PCR reads into MiXCR, producing one record per CDR3 protein. Of hundreds of thousands of distinct CDR3 sequences in the sample, 15% to 19% were seen once. In this sample, this clonotype turned up a few times. Its target is unknown. The sequenced sample was PBMCs from blood, obtained 11 to 12 days after vaccination. This sequence was found in a man aged 50-60 years who received an inactivated influenza vaccine. The chain carries TRBV30 and TRBJ1-4; D perhaps matches TRBD1 (5 bases). CDR3 loop: CAWNNPGANEKLFF. CDR3 nucleotide sequence: TGTGCCTGGAACAACCCGGGGGCTAATGAAAAACTGTTTTTT.